The T cell receptor (beta chain) under discussion was sequenced for a study of cytomegalovirus exposure and HLA in healthy donors. Notes on the study in general: Analyzed later, most CMV-associated TCR beta chains appeared HLA-restricted.

The CDR3 totals 13 residues. Germline V gives CDR1 GTSNPN, CDR2 SVGIG (reference sequence). The V and J ends lost 7 bases and 3 bases respectively, with 15 bases between them. 60 Vbeta and 13 Jbeta primers were used in PCR. Data came from immunoSEQ multiplex PCR; TCRdb stores just in-frame clones and leaves some out. The sample records approximately 150,000 clones, under 70% being singletons. On this clone itself: Its antigen is undetermined.

The clonotype comes from a man between 25 and 39 years old in good health and CMV-seropositive. This chain uses TRBV30 with TRBJ1-1; D gene ambiguous. Sequenced input: PBMCs. The CDR3, as DNA: TGTGCCTCCCCGGGTCGGCGGCACACTGAAGCTTTCTTT. Residues: CASPGRRHTEAFF.